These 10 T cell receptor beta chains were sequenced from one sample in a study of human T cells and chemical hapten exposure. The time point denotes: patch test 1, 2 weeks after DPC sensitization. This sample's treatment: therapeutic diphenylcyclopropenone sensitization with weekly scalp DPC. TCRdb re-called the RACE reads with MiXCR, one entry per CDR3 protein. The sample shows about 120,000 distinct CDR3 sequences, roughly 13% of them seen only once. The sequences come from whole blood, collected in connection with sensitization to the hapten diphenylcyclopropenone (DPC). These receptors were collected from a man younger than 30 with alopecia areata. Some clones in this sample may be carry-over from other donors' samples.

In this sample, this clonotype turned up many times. The CDR3 sequence: CASSSVGRLGNTIYF. The CDR3 DNA follows: TGTGCCAGCAGTTCCGTCGGGAGGCTCGGAAACACCATATATTTT. The chain has TRBV28 and TRBJ1-3; D ambiguous. Germline lookup yields CDR1 MDHEN and CDR2 SYDVKM. Trimming left V 4 bases short and J 4 bases short, with 14 bases between. The CDR3 covers 15 residues.

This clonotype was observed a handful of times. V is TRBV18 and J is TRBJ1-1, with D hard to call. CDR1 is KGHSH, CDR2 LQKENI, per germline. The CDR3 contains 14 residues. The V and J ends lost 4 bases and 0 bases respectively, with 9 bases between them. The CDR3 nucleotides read TGTGCCAGCTCACGGGCGACTTTGAACACTGAAGCTTTCTTT. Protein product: CASSRATLNTEAFF.

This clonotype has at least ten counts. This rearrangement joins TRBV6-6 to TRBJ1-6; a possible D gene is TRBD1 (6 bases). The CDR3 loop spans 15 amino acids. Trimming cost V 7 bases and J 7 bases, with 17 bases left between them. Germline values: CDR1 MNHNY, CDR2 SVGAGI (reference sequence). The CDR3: CASTPVQGLNSPLHF. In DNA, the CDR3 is TGTGCCAGCACTCCAGTACAGGGACTAAATTCACCCCTCCACTTT.

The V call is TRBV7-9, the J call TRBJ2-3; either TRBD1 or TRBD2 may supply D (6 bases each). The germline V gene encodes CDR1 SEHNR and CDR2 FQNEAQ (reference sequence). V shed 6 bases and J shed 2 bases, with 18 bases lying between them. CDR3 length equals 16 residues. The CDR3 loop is CASRAAGGSPTDTQYF. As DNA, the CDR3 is TGTGCCAGCAGGGCTGCCGGGGGCTCCCCCACAGATACGCAGTATTTT.

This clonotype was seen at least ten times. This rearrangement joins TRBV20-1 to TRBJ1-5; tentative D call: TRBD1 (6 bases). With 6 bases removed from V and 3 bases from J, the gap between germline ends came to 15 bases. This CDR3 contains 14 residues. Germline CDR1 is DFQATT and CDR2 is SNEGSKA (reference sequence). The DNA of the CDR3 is TGCAGTGCGCTGACAGGACGCGACAATCAGCCCCAGCATTTT. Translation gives CSALTGRDNQPQHF.

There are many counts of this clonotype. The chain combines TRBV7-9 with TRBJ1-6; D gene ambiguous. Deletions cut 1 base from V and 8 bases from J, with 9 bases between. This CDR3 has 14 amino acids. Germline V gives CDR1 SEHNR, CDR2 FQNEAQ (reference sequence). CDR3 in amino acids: CASSLEGRYSPLHF. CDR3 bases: TGTGCCAGCAGCTTAGAAGGGCGGTATTCACCCCTCCACTTT.

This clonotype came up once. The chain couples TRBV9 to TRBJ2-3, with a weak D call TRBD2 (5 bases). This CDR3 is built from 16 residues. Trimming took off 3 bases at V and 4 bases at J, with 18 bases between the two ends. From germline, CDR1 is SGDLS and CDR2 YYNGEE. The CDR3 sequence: CASSGGASQAADTQYF. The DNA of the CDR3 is TGTGCCAGCAGCGGGGGAGCTAGCCAAGCGGCAGATACGCAGTATTTT. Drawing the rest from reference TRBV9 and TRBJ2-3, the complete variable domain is DSGVTQTPKHLITATGQRVTLRCSPRSGDLSVYWYQQSLDQGLQFLIQYYNGEERAKGNILERFSAQQFPDLHSELNLSSLELGDSALYFCASSGGASQAADTQYFGPGTRLTVL.

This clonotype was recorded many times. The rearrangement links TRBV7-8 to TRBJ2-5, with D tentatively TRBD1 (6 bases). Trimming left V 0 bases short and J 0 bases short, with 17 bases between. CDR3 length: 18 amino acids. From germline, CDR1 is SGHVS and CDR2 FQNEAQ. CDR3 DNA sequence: TGTGCCAGCAGCTTAGCGATCTTGGACAGATTTTACCAAGAGACCCAGTACTTC. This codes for CASSLAILDRFYQETQYF.

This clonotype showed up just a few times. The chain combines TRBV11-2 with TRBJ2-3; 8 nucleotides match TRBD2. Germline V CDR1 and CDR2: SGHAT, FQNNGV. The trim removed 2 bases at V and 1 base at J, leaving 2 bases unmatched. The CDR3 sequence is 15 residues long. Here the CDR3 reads CASSLRAGGTDTQYF. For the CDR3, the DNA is TGTGCCAGCAGCTTACGAGCGGGGGGCACAGATACGCAGTATTTT.

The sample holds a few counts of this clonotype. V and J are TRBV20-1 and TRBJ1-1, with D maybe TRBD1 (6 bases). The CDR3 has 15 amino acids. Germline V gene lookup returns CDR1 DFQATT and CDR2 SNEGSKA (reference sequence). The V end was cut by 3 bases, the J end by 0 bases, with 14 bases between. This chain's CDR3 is CSARLTGRMNTEAFF. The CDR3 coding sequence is TGCAGTGCTAGGTTGACAGGACGGATGAACACTGAAGCTTTCTTT.